This T cell receptor (beta chain) was sequenced for a study of cytomegalovirus exposure and HLA in healthy donors (dated by TCRdb to 2015 to 2018). Regarding the complete study: In an earlier analysis of 587 of the donors, 250 to 300 Gb of sequence data and about 110 million unique TCR beta sequences from about 190 million T cells were reported. An early release that covered about 640 HLA-typed donors contained approximately 300 gigabases of sequencing data and about 84 million unique TCR sequences. Of the roughly 400 genotyped donors, over 65% fell in the genetic ancestry cluster associated with self-reported Caucasian donors. The study aimed to test whether cataloging public T cell receptors could reveal signatures of past pathogen exposure. Using immunosequencing, the study profiled T cell repertoires from 550 to 750 subjects and related those repertoires to cytomegalovirus serostatus. Besides the first cohort of 666 subjects, a separate validation cohort made up of 120 different subjects was used. The study combined high-throughput TCR immunosequencing, statistical association of individual TCRs with disease status, and machine learning to predict cytomegalovirus infection status. To study patterns of TCR occurrence, a later analysis re-analyzed previously published TCR beta repertoires from 700 or so donors and added high-resolution HLA genotyping. Rather than drawing on any new phenotypic data, the later analysis identified candidate immune exposures from TCR beta sequences and the way those sequences occurred across donors. An earlier analysis of roughly 600 of the donors used high-throughput TCR beta sequencing to judge whether each TCR beta V gene segment behaved as functional or pseudogenic. Donor age, sex, ethnicity and CMV serostatus were collected together with the repertoire data. Genome-wide SNP genotypes for about three fifths of the roughly 700 donors were used in a later genetic analysis, which treated that subset as a discovery cohort. All discovery cohort repertoires had been generated using a single sequencing platform. Class I and class II HLA loci were covered by the typing at four-digit resolution. The number of typed donors differed by locus: roughly 620-640 for A, B, C, DRB1 and DQB1; 522 for DQA1; approximately 600 for DPA1; and around 450 for DPB1. A handful of DR-DQ haplotypes were handled as single units for association and clustering because linkage in the cohort was strong. Among some 400 genotyped donors of the cohort, an average of approximately 220,000 unique TCR beta nucleotide sequences was sequenced per donor, of which 15% to 20% were non-productive.

Library preparation employed the immunoSEQ multiplex PCR assay. For the multiplex PCR, a mixture combining 60 forward primers for TCR Vbeta segments and 13 reverse primers for TCR Jbeta segments was used. A multiplex PCR assay on genomic DNA amplified the CDR3 region of rearranged TCR beta genes. The amplified TCR beta libraries were sequenced on the Illumina HiSeq System as 87-base-pair reads. The paper's processing steps were these. A later analysis tallied roughly 78 million unique TCR beta chains across the 666 repertoires, and about 12 million of those chains were shared by two or more donors. To remove PCR and sequencing errors, raw reads were error-corrected and collapsed into unique sequences using a nearest-neighbor algorithm that merged closely related sequences. CDR3 sequences were aligned to IMGT reference sequences to assign V, D and J gene segments. For a sequence to be retained, a match of at least six nucleotides to both a V gene segment and a J gene segment was required. A rearrangement was called productive if the CDR3 had no stop codons and remained in frame with V and J, and every other rearrangement was called non-productive. CDR3 was defined according to IMGT convention as the region running from the second conserved V-encoded cysteine to the conserved J-encoded phenylalanine. The earlier analysis of about 590 of the donors excluded sequences that lacked an unambiguous match to a single V gene segment. An earlier analysis of just under 600 of the donors called V segments functional above 56.7% productive rearrangements and segregating when the between-donor standard deviation exceeded 5%. To diagnose cytomegalovirus status from the catalog of TCR beta chain sequences, a statistical classification framework was built. In a later analysis, V and J genes were assigned by comparing TCR nucleotide sequences against IMGT/GENE-DB human TR gene sequences. In a later analysis, CDR3 sequences and most-parsimonious VDJ recombination scenarios were assigned using the TCRdist pipeline. A later analysis defined each TCR beta chain by its CDR3 amino acid sequence plus V-gene family, and excluded reads lacking a unique V-gene family. In a later analysis, some 600 highly shared, low-generation-probability nucleotide sequences were removed to address suspected cross-contamination and a sequencing artifact. In a later analysis, a clonal expansion index for each public chain was calculated from normalized within-repertoire ranks of inferred template counts. A later analysis computed generation probabilities with a VDJ recombination model fitted to out-of-frame rearrangements, and checked the results against IGoR. In a later analysis, TCR-TCR, TCR-HLA and TCR-CMV co-occurrence was scored with hypergeometric tests, and a repertoire-size bias correction was applied to TCR pairs. In a later analysis, false discovery rates were estimated by permuting HLA or CMV assignments 20 times. In a later analysis, co-occurring TCRs were grouped with DBSCAN, and TCRdist sequence similarity was added when clustering was performed within HLA-allele-positive subsets. For co-occurrence clustering, repertoires with fewer than 30,000 or more than 120,000 public chains were excluded, along with five repertoires with anomalous nucleotide sharing. TCRdb's version of the immuneACCESS table is confined to in-frame rearrangements and falls short of the full clone set. An unresolved V gene accounts for under half of the shortfall where checked; the remainder is of unknown origin. That table is the source of V, J and clone size, and D and trimming were worked out from the DNA. The sample table shows tens of thousands of clones, and 70% to 75% are seen once. 30% to 35% of the sample is in the top ten clones.

The cohort was made up of approximately 670 healthy bone marrow donors. At the time of sampling, all cohort members were nominally healthy, though unrecorded immune exposures were likely present. The donor was CMV seropositive and belonged to the group of over 250 seropositive cohort members. Every donor gave a peripheral blood sample, and the peripheral blood mononuclear cells from that sample were used for TCR beta sequencing. The Qiagen DNeasy Blood Extraction Kit was used to extract genomic DNA from the blood cell samples. The study at large found these results: The study gave a list of about 170 TCR beta chains associated with cytomegalovirus. Linkage disequilibrium might explain the correlated functional status among segregating V segments, but an unknown experimental factor could not be excluded. In a later analysis, over 15,000 TCR beta sequences were associated with specific HLA alleles at a false discovery rate of 0.05. The earlier analysis of approximately 590 of the donors excluded some 16 rarely observed V segments, including chromosome 9 orphons, because counts were too low. When HLA alleles, especially DR and DQ, strongly co-occurred, TCR associations were difficult to assign to individual alleles. Broadly in line with IMGT annotations, most TCR beta V segments showed up in productive rearrangements about 87% or about 30% of the time in an earlier analysis of 450 to 600 of the donors. While some public TCRs were present in many individuals, most TCR sequences turned up only very rarely across donors. An association between a missense DCLRE1C variant and V-gene and J-gene trimming of TCR beta chains was found in a later genetic analysis and replicated in an independent cohort. Presence/absence analyses assumed roughly uniform sequencing depth across donors, an assumption that may not hold. Some IMGT-functional V segments, including TRBV6-2 and TRBV6-3, could not be told apart with the 87-base-pair reads, so those segments were excluded. Only TCR beta chains were sequenced in this cohort, and the absence of alpha or paired-chain data limited detectable features. According to a later analysis, parvovirus B19, influenza, CMV and Epstein-Barr virus appeared linked to several top co-occurrence clusters. Compared with equally common non-associated chains, HLA-associated TCR beta chains in a later analysis were more clonally expanded and had lower generation probabilities. According to the authors, the approach could potentially be generalized to other disease states and immunological phenotypes. A later genetic analysis reported fewer N-insertions in productive TCRs among donors in an Asian-associated ancestry cluster than the roughly 700-donor mean. A cluster of highly shared sequence variants was judged likely to represent a technical artifact of the sequencing pipeline. According to a later analysis, most CMV-associated TCR beta chains appeared to be HLA-restricted, and the HLA associations seemed to be driven largely by CMV exposure. In vitro tests confirmed that a few of the cytomegalovirus-associated TCR beta chains recognize cytomegalovirus antigens. The classifier was reported to diagnose cytomegalovirus status with high specificity and sensitivity in both the original and validation cohorts. A further reported finding was that TCR beta sequences accurately predicted the HLA-A and HLA-B alleles for most subjects in the first cohort. For the cohort, immune exposure information was limited to CMV serostatus. According to a later analysis, TCR association rates differed among HLA loci, with DRB1 alleles showing the most associated TCRs and HLA-C alleles showing the fewest. Because HLA typing was missing for some donors at each locus, association tests included only the typed subset.

In the germline V gene (reference sequence), CDR1 corresponds to PRHDT and CDR2 to FYEKMQ. The V end gives up 2 bases and the J end 7 bases, leaving 8 bases in the junction not matched to a gene. Including cysteine and phenylalanine, the CDR3 has 15 amino acids. This entry keeps only the CDR3 DNA: 45 bases, framed from base 1. Concerning this clone itself: Its antigen specificity is not known. Base qualities are not recorded, but no much larger clone differs from it by a single base.

The TCR comes from a man aged 40-55 years in good health and CMV-seropositive. The chain joins TRBV13 to TRBJ2-3; 8 bases in the middle match TRBD2. Sample: PBMCs. The sequenced DNA: TGTGCCAGCAGCTTACGGGGGGGCGGCACGAATACGCAGTATTTT. Its protein reads: CASSLRGGGTNTQYF.